This is a list of T cell receptor beta chains from one sample in a study of post-analysis software for immune sequencing data. One entry per CDR3 protein results from TCRdb running MiXCR on the PCR reads. This sample carries about 760,000 distinct CDR3 sequences, just under 30% of them seen once, and the ten largest clones take under 0.7%. Material: blood. These TCRs come from a girl aged 10 to 17 with multiple sclerosis. The CDR3 runs from the conserved cysteine through the conserved F or W. The D gene is left open where the match is weak. Not every row has a clone size; where given, it reads once, few, many or a size class.

>NA|TRBD2|TRBJ2-1|TRBV20-1
CSARNGDPGLAGGNSYNEQFF
TGCAGTGCTAGGAACGGAGACCCTGGACTAGCGGGAGGCAACTCCTACAATGAGCAGTTCTTC
>NA|NA|TRBJ1-1|TRBV7-2
CASSLTLGSPRTTEAFF
TGTGCCAGCAGCTTAACGCTGGGATCCCCCCGGACCACTGAAGCTTTCTTT
>NA|TRBD2|TRBJ2-1|TRBV28
CASSLLTSGSYEQFF
TGTGCCAGCAGTTTATTAACTAGCGGGAGTTACGAGCAGTTCTTC
>NA|NA|TRBJ2-1|TRBV20-1
CSARAGRLGYNEQFF
TGCAGTGCTAGGGCGGGAAGGCTCGGGTACAATGAGCAGTTCTTC
>NA|TRBD1|TRBJ2-5|TRBV7-2
CASSLAQTGVGETQYF
TGTGCCAGCAGCTTAGCGCAGACAGGGGTGGGGGAGACCCAGTACTTC
>NA|NA|TRBJ1-5|TRBV6-1
CASTVQGTGNQPQHF
TGTGCCAGCACAGTGCAGGGTACCGGCAATCAGCCCCAGCATTTT
>NA|TRBD2|TRBJ2-1|TRBV6-1
CASSRLAGGQSSYNEQFF
TGTGCCAGCAGTCGACTAGCGGGGGGGCAAAGCTCCTACAATGAGCAGTTCTTC
>few|TRBD1|TRBJ2-7|TRBV7-2
CASSLERGLYEQYF
TGTGCCAGCAGCTTAGAGAGGGGGCTTTACGAGCAGTACTTC
>NA|TRBD1|TRBJ2-1|TRBV15
CATSTKQGPSYSEQFF
TGTGCCACCAGCACAAAACAGGGGCCCTCCTACAGTGAGCAGTTCTTC
>NA|NA|TRBJ1-6|TRBV6-5
CASKPGGYNNSPLHF
TGTGCCAGCAAGCCGGGGGGCTACAATAATTCACCCCTCCACTTT
>few|TRBD2|TRBJ2-5|TRBV10-3
CAISREGLGVETQYF
TGTGCCATCAGTAGGGAGGGACTAGGTGTGGAGACCCAGTACTTC
>few|NA|TRBJ2-3|TRBV29-1
CSARPGVDTQYF
TGCAGTGCCCGCCCAGGGGTAGATACGCAGTATTTT
>few|NA|TRBJ1-2|TRBV12-3/TRBV12-4
CASRLTQATGGYTF
TGTGCCAGCAGGTTAACCCAGGCCACGGGCGGCTACACCTTC
>few|NA|TRBJ2-3|TRBV2
CATAGRYGQPGTDTQYF
TGTGCCACAGCAGGGAGGTACGGACAACCGGGGACAGATACGCAGTATTTT
>NA|TRBD1|TRBJ2-7|TRBV6-5
CASRRTGRGCYEQYF
TGTGCCAGCAGGCGGACAGGGAGAGGGTGCTACGAGCAGTACTTC
>few|NA|TRBJ2-5|TRBV12-3/TRBV12-4
CASSAQRTQYF
TGTGCCAGCAGTGCCCAGCGGACCCAGTACTTC
>NA|NA|TRBJ1-1|TRBV25-1
CASSAGGSTEAFF
TGTGCTAGCAGTGCAGGCGGTAGCACTGAAGCTTTCTTT
>NA|NA|TRBJ2-7|TRBV27
CASSLSGRSSYEQYF
TGTGCCAGCAGTTTATCGGGGCGGTCCTCCTACGAGCAGTACTTC
>NA|NA|TRBJ2-7|TRBV29-1
CSVLGRDGRSYEQYF
TGCAGCGTCTTAGGCAGGGACGGCCGCTCCTACGAGCAGTACTTC
>NA|NA|TRBJ1-1|TRBV15
CATSRDITRGTEAFF
TGTGCCACCAGCAGAGATATCACAAGGGGGACTGAAGCTTTCTTT
>NA|TRBD2|TRBJ2-2|TRBV10-3
CAIGASGTNTGELFF
TGTGCCATCGGGGCTAGCGGGACGAACACCGGGGAGCTGTTTTTT
>NA|NA|TRBJ2-3|TRBV5-1
CASSLEVGLYDTQYF
TGCGCCAGCAGCTTGGAGGTAGGGCTGTACGATACGCAGTATTTT
>NA|TRBD1|TRBJ2-3|TRBV20-1
CSAPGTASTDTQYF
TGCAGTGCTCCAGGGACAGCTAGCACAGATACGCAGTATTTT
>NA|TRBD1|TRBJ2-5|TRBV10-3
CAIRPTGGGETQYF
TGTGCCATCAGACCTACAGGGGGTGGAGAGACCCAGTACTTC
>few|TRBD2|TRBJ2-5|TRBV7-9
CASSPRRLAGGPNQETQYF
TGTGCCAGCAGCCCACGTCGACTAGCGGGGGGGCCGAACCAAGAGACCCAGTACTTC
>NA|NA|TRBJ1-2|TRBV5-1
CASSQPPANYGYTF
TGCGCCAGCAGCCAGCCCCCGGCGAACTATGGCTACACCTTC
>NA|TRBD2|TRBJ2-3|TRBV28
CASSLPTATSGSTDTQYF
TGTGCCAGCAGTTTACCCACCGCGACTAGCGGAAGCACAGATACGCAGTATTTT
>NA|NA|TRBJ1-5|TRBV5-5
CASSLVSLNQPQHF
TGTGCCAGCAGCTTGGTTAGCCTCAATCAGCCCCAGCATTTT